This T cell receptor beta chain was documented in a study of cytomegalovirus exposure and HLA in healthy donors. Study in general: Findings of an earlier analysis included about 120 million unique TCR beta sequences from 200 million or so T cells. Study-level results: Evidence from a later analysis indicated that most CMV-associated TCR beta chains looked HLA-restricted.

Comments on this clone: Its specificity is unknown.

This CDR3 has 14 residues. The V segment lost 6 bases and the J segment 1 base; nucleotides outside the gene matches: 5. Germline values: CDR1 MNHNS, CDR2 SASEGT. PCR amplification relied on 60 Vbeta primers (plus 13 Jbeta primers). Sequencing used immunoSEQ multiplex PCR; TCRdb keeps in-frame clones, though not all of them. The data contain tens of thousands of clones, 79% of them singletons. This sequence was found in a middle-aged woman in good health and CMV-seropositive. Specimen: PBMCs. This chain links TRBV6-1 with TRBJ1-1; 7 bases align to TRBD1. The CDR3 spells CASRVDRSNTEAFF. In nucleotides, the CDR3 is TGTGCCAGCAGGGTGGACAGGTCGAACACTGAAGCTTTCTTT.